The 27 T cell receptor beta chains below come from one sample, sequenced in a study of control samples from healthy donors and cancer patients. Assay: immunoSEQ multiplex PCR; the TCRdb copy retains only in-frame clones and omits some. The table lists fewer than 250,000 clones. Sequencing was performed on blood. These receptor sequences come from a woman in her 30s in good health.

This chain's CDR3 is CASSLAGYYGYTF. The CDR3 DNA reads TGTGCCAGCAGCTTAGCGGGTTACTATGGCTACACCTTC. This chain uses TRBV7-9 with TRBJ1-2; D is undetermined. Trimming took off 0 bases at V and 3 bases at J, with 5 bases between the two ends. Germline CDR1 reads SEHNR; CDR2 reads FQNEAQ (reference sequence). The CDR3 covers 13 residues. The variable domain in full, completed from reference TRBV7-9 and TRBJ1-2, reads DTGVSQNPRHKITKRGQNVTFRCDPISEHNRLYWYRQTLGQGPEFLTYFQNEAQLEKSRLLSDRFSAERPKGSFSTLEIQRTEQGDSAMYLCASSLAGYYGYTFGSGTRLTVV.

V gene TRBV4-2 combines with J gene TRBJ1-6; D not resolved. V was shortened by 3 bases and J by 11 bases, with 14 bases between the two germline ends. This CDR3 region has 14 residues. Looked up from germline, CDR1 is LGHNA and CDR2 is YNFKEQ. CDR3: CASSHDLRSPPLHF. CDR3 nucleotides: TGTGCCAGCAGCCACGACCTGAGGTCGCCACCCCTCCACTTT.

About this clone: At one end, the junction sequence differs from germline, possibly due to a read error. The genes are TRBV28 and TRBJ1-5; D is ambiguous. Germline CDR1 reads MDHEN; CDR2 reads SYDVKM. The CDR3 is made up of 13 amino acids. In DNA form, the CDR3 reads TGTGCCAGCAGTCCGACAAGCACTCAGCCCCAGCATTTT. As protein: CASSPTSTQPQHF.

The chain uses TRBV10-2 and TRBJ1-5; no definite D call. Trimming took 4 bases from V and 7 from J, leaving 11 bases between them. Germline CDR1 reads WSHSY; CDR2 reads SAAADI. The CDR3 loop spans 13 amino acids. The CDR3 region has the DNA TGCGCCAGCAGTGGCCCTAGTATACAGCCCCAGCATTTT. It yields the protein CASSGPSIQPQHF.

V is TRBV12-3 or TRBV12-4 and J is TRBJ1-2; D remains unclear. There are 13 residues in the CDR3. Trimming took 7 bases from V and 5 from J, leaving 14 bases between them. The CDR3 sequence: CASNRPGEYGYTF. The DNA of the CDR3 is TGTGCCAGCAATCGGCCGGGAGAATATGGCTACACCTTC.

The J gene is TRBJ2-6, the V gene TRBV6-5; no clear D gene. CDR3 length equals 15 residues. V lost 5 bases and J 0 bases, leaving 8 bases between the germline ends. Germline V gives CDR1 MNHEY, CDR2 SVGAGI. Here the CDR3 DNA reads TGTGCCAGCAGTACCCACACCTCTGGGGCCAACGTCCTGACTTTC. Protein product: CASSTHTSGANVLTF.

For the CDR3, the DNA is TGCAGTGCTAGCCCGGGTGGCGGCTACACCTTC. It encodes CSASPGGGYTF. The V call is TRBV20-1, the J call TRBJ1-2; no clear D. Germline CDR1 DFQATT, CDR2 SNEGSKA (reference sequence). The CDR3 consists of 11 residues. V was cut by 3 bases and J by 8 bases, with 10 bases left in between.

The chain recombines TRBV7-9 with TRBJ2-1; D is possibly TRBD1 or TRBD2 (6 bases each). The CDR3 totals 14 residues. Germline V gene data show CDR1 as SEHNR and CDR2 as FQNEAQ (reference sequence). V was clipped by 3 bases and J by 7 bases, with 13 bases between them. The CDR3 region is CASSLEGGWNEQFF. For the CDR3, the DNA is TGTGCCAGCAGCTTGGAGGGGGGCTGGAATGAGCAGTTCTTC.

CDR3 DNA sequence: TGTGCCAGCAGTGTCATACTAGGACAGCAAGAGACCCAGTACTTC. Its translation: CASSVILGQQETQYF. This chain uses TRBV2 with TRBJ2-5; tentative D call: TRBD1 (6 bases). Per germline, CDR1 SNHLY and CDR2 FYNNEI. The CDR3 loop spans 15 amino acids. Trimming stripped 4 bases from V and 2 bases from J, with 14 bases between.

This rearrangement joins TRBV28 to TRBJ1-2; D remains ambiguous. CDR1 and CDR2 from the germline V gene are MDHEN and SYDVKM. Between the trimmed V and J ends, which lost 2 bases and 4 bases, there was a span of 5 bases. The length of the CDR3 is 12 residues. CDR3 DNA sequence: TGTGCCAGCAGTTTACAGCTCTATGGCTACACCTTC. Translating it yields CASSLQLYGYTF.

The chain combines TRBV27 with TRBJ1-6; D possibly corresponds to TRBD1 (6 bases). V was cut by 7 bases and J by 1 base, with 11 bases left in between. The CDR3 is 15 residues long. Germline V lookup: CDR1 MNHEY, CDR2 SMNVEV (reference sequence). CDR3 nucleotide sequence: TGTGCCAGCAAAGGTCAGGGGTCCTATAATTCACCCCTCCACTTT. Translation: CASKGQGSYNSPLHF.

The gene calls are TRBV5-1 and TRBJ2-5; D is ambiguous. The germline gives CDR1 SGHRS, CDR2 YFSETQ. This CDR3 has 12 residues. Trimming stripped 5 bases from V and 3 bases from J, with 8 bases between. CDR3 in amino acids: CASRDGKETQYF. The DNA for the CDR3 is TGCGCCAGCAGGGACGGAAAAGAGACCCAGTACTTC.

The gene calls are TRBV7-3 and TRBJ2-2; no firm D call. Germline lookup yields CDR1 SGHTA and CDR2 FQGTGA. V was trimmed by 8 bases and J by 6 bases, leaving 16 bases between them. The CDR3 has 14 amino acids. The CDR3 bases are TGTGCCAGCGGTGGACGGTCGGTCGCCGGGGAGCTGTTTTTT. This gives the protein CASGGRSVAGELFF.

This sequence joins TRBV14 and TRBJ2-7; D ambiguous. Germline CDR1 and CDR2: SGHDN and FVKESK. With 8 bases removed from V and 3 bases from J, the gap between germline ends came to 8 bases. The length of the CDR3 is 11 residues. The CDR3 loop is CASSSGYEQYF. CDR3 DNA sequence: TGTGCCAGCTCCTCGGGCTACGAGCAGTACTTC.

The J gene is TRBJ1-3, the V gene TRBV27; D uncertain. The V end was cut by 0 bases, the J end by 0 bases, with 18 bases between. The germline V gene encodes CDR1 MNHEY and CDR2 SMNVEV (reference sequence). The length of the CDR3 is 19 residues. CDR3 loop: CASSLSYLRRKGSGNTIYF. The CDR3 nucleotides read TGTGCCAGCAGTTTATCGTACTTACGACGGAAGGGCTCTGGAAACACCATATATTTT.

The chain uses TRBV30 and TRBJ2-5; no firm D call. CDR3 length equals 15 residues. Germline V gene sequence: CDR1 GTSNPN, CDR2 SVGIG (reference sequence). V dropped 4 bases and J dropped 5 bases, with 20 bases sitting between them. The CDR3 sequence: CAWNLGLGYRETQYF. Here the CDR3 DNA reads TGTGCCTGGAATCTCGGTTTGGGGTACCGGGAGACCCAGTACTTC.

The rearrangement joins TRBV6-5 to TRBJ1-5; 7 bases agree with TRBD1. CDR3 length equals 13 residues. J gave up 7 bases and V 8 bases, and 8 bases lay outside the gene matches. The V gene's germline CDR1 is MNHEY and CDR2 SVGAGI. The CDR3: CASVRGEEQPQHF. The CDR3 DNA follows: TGTGCCAGCGTCAGGGGGGAGGAGCAGCCCCAGCATTTT.

V and J are TRBV21-1 and TRBJ1-1. TRBV21-1 is termed a pseudogene. This CDR3 contains 16 residues. The chain's CDR3 is CASSKVGPLRDTEAFF. The CDR3 DNA reads TGTGCCAGCAGCAAAGTCGGCCCCCTGCGGGACACTGAAGCTTTCTTT.

The rearrangement links TRBV7-2 to TRBJ1-5; 10 bases agree with TRBD1. CDR1 is SGHTA and CDR2 is FQGNSA in the germline V gene. This CDR3 comprises 17 residues. The J segment lost 6 bases and the V segment lost 1 base, leaving 9 bases of the junction unmatched. The CDR3, as DNA: TGTGCCAGCAGCTTAGAAGGTGACAGGGGGCCGGGTCAGCCCCAGCATTTT. Translation: CASSLEGDRGPGQPQHF.

J is TRBJ1-5 and V is TRBV6-5; possibly TRBD1 for D (5 bases). CDR1 and CDR2 from the germline V gene are MNHEY and SVGAGI. The CDR3 is made up of 14 amino acids. The ends were cut back, 6 bases at V and 4 bases at J, with 13 bases in the middle. The CDR3 DNA follows: TGTGCCAGCAGCCCAAGGGAGGGGAATCAGCCCCAGCATTTT. Its protein product is CASSPREGNQPQHF.

The CDR3 is CATSRGQGSEKLFF. CDR3 bases: TGTGCCACCAGCAGGGGACAGGGGAGTGAAAAACTGTTTTTT. The V and J genes are TRBV15 and TRBJ1-4; 10 nucleotides agree with TRBD1. Looked up from germline, CDR1 is LNHNV and CDR2 is YYDKDF (reference sequence). CDR3 size: 14 residues. The V and J ends lost 3 bases and 7 bases, in that order; junction bases with no gene match: 2.

As DNA, the CDR3 is TGTGCCAGCAGTTTGGTCCCGGGGAGCCACGAGCAGTACTTC. Amino acids: CASSLVPGSHEQYF. The chain recombines TRBV28 with TRBJ2-7, with D possibly matching TRBD2 (5 bases). CDR1 is MDHEN and CDR2 is SYDVKM in the germline V gene. The germline V and J ends were trimmed by 3 bases and 5 bases, with 14 bases remaining between them. The CDR3 loop spans 14 amino acids.

The chain recombines TRBV20-1 with TRBJ2-7; perhaps TRBD1 as D (5 bases). This CDR3 region has 12 residues. Trimming took 3 bases from V and 4 from J, leaving 10 bases between them. The V gene's germline CDR1 is DFQATT and CDR2 SNEGSKA (reference sequence). The CDR3 reads CSASWQGYEQYF. DNA for the CDR3: TGCAGTGCTAGTTGGCAGGGATACGAGCAGTACTTC.

V is TRBV14 and J is TRBJ2-1, with 10 bases matching TRBD1. Germline V lookup: CDR1 SGHDN, CDR2 FVKESK. V lost 1 base and J lost 11; bases outside the gene matches: 11. This CDR3 spans 16 amino acids. The CDR3 DNA follows: TGTGCCAGCAGCCAAGTGGGGACAGGGGACAGGTTTAAGCAGTTCTTC. Translating gives CASSQVGTGDRFKQFF.

This chain uses TRBV13 with TRBJ1-5; D gene ambiguous. The CDR3 totals 14 residues. The germline CDR1 and CDR2 sequences are PRHDT and FYEKMQ (reference sequence). V was trimmed by 0 bases and J by 4 bases, leaving 7 bases between them. The CDR3 loop reads CASSLGEGNQPQHF. For the CDR3, the DNA is TGTGCCAGCAGCTTAGGGGAAGGAAATCAGCCCCAGCATTTT.

The chain joins TRBV29-1 to TRBJ2-4; D not resolved. The germline V gene has CDR1 SQVTM and CDR2 ANQGSEA. V dropped 3 bases and J dropped 0 bases, with 9 bases sitting between them. The CDR3 contains 14 residues. The CDR3, as DNA: TGCAGCGTTGATTCGGCCCTAGCCAAAAACATTCAGTACTTC. Translated: CSVDSALAKNIQYF.

The rearrangement joins TRBV11-2 to TRBJ2-5; D is uncertain. This CDR3 is built from 15 residues. Trimming removed 6 bases from V and 2 bases from J, with 16 bases in between. Germline V gives CDR1 SGHAT, CDR2 FQNNGV. The chain's CDR3 is CASSRDIGNQETQYF. CDR3 in DNA: TGTGCCAGCAGTAGGGATATCGGCAATCAAGAGACCCAGTACTTC.